The 15 T cell receptor beta chains below were found in one sample sequenced in a study of OX40 agonist ivuxolimab in advanced cancers. Sequencing used immunoSEQ multiplex PCR; TCRdb keeps in-frame clones, though not all of them. The sample has 100,000 to 120,000 clones, 89% seen once. Material: CD4+ or CD8+ T cells sorted from blood, obtained in a trial of the OX40 agonist ivuxolimab. These receptors were collected from an adult with an advanced solid tumor such as melanoma, head and neck, liver or kidney cancer.

The chain employs TRBV7-3 and TRBJ1-3; the D is unclear. The CDR3 is 13 amino acids. V dropped 5 bases and J dropped 2 bases, with 7 bases sitting between them. Germline assignment: CDR1 SGHTA and CDR2 FQGTGA. Here the CDR3 reads CASSPQAGNTIYF. In DNA form, the CDR3 reads TGTGCCAGCAGCCCTCAAGCTGGAAACACCATATATTTT.

V usage is TRBV7-2 and J usage is TRBJ2-1, with no clear D. Trimming cost V 0 bases and J 0 bases, with 9 bases left between them. This CDR3 region has 16 residues. Germline values: CDR1 SGHTA, CDR2 FQGNSA. The CDR3 region is CASSLARKDSYNEQFF. The DNA for the CDR3 is TGTGCCAGCAGCTTAGCTAGGAAAGACTCCTACAATGAGCAGTTCTTC.

The chain links TRBV30 to TRBJ2-2; the match to TRBD2 covers 8 bases. Trimming removed 7 bases from V and 6 bases from J; junction bases left unmatched: 1. The CDR3 totals 11 residues. Germline loops: CDR1 GTSNPN, CDR2 SVGIG (reference sequence). The CDR3 region has the DNA TGTGCCTCGGGGGGGGCCGGGGAGCTGTTTTTT. Translation: CASGGAGELFF.

This clone has a single count. The chain links TRBV6-1 to TRBJ2-7; a possible D gene is TRBD2 (6 bases). Germline CDR1 reads MNHNS; CDR2 reads SASEGT. CDR3 length equals 14 residues. The V gene lost 6 bases and the J gene lost 6 bases, with 18 bases spanning the gap. The CDR3 DNA follows: TGTGCCAGCAGCGCGGACTACGGGGATGCCGAGCAGTACTTC. It codes for CASSADYGDAEQYF.

This chain uses TRBV2 with TRBJ1-6; D unresolved. This CDR3 contains 15 residues. V dropped 1 base and J dropped 5 bases, with 9 bases sitting between them. The germline gives CDR1 SNHLY, CDR2 FYNNEI. CDR3 sequence reads: CASSEDEVHNSPLHF. For the CDR3, the DNA is TGTGCCAGCAGTGAAGATGAAGTGCATAATTCACCCCTCCACTTT. Full variable domain (rest looked up from reference TRBV2 and TRBJ1-6): EPEVTQTPSHQVTQMGQEVILRCVPISNHLYFYWYRQILGQKVEFLVSFYNNEISEKSEIFDDQFSVERPDGSNFTLKIRSTKLEDSAMYFCASSEDEVHNSPLHFGNGTRLTVT.

This clone has just a few counts. The genes are TRBV2 and TRBJ1-2; no clear D. Germline CDR1 is SNHLY and CDR2 is FYNNEI. The CDR3 is made up of 12 amino acids. V lost 6 bases to trimming and J lost 0 bases, with 5 bases between them. The CDR3 region is CASRIANYGYTF. In nucleotides, the CDR3 is TGTGCCAGCAGAATAGCTAACTATGGCTACACCTTC.

The chain uses TRBV11-2 and TRBJ2-7, with a tentative D call TRBD2 (5 bases). V was pared by 2 bases and J by 7 bases, with 12 bases between. The germline V gene has CDR1 SGHAT and CDR2 FQNNGV. CDR3 length: 13 amino acids. The CDR3 DNA follows: TGTGCCAGCAGCTTAACTACCCGGAGGGAGCAGTACTTC. It specifies CASSLTTRREQYF. Full variable domain (outside the CDR3, taken from reference TRBV11-2 and TRBJ2-7): EAGVAQSPRYKIIEKRQSVAFWCNPISGHATLYWYQQILGQGPKLLIQFQNNGVVDDSQLPKDRFSAERLKGVDSTLKIQPAKLEDSAVYLCASSLTTRREQYFGPGTRLTVT.

This clone occurred once. The chain combines TRBV5-6 with TRBJ1-2; D unclear. Per the germline V gene, CDR1 is SGHDT and CDR2 is YYEEEE. Trimming cost V 3 bases and J 2 bases, with 11 bases left between them. This CDR3 contains 14 residues. This chain's CDR3 is CASSSLDGNYGYTF. CDR3 nucleotides: TGTGCCAGCAGCTCCCTGGACGGCAACTATGGCTACACCTTC. Complete variable domain (other parts from reference TRBV5-6 and TRBJ1-2): DAGVTQSPTHLIKTRGQQVTLRCSPKSGHDTVSWYQQALGQGPQFIFQYYEEEERQRGNFPDRFSGHQFPNYSSELNVNALLLGDSALYLCASSSLDGNYGYTFGSGTRLTVV.

This chain connects TRBV5-6 to TRBJ1-1; D unclear. Germline CDR1 and CDR2: SGHDT and YYEEEE. This CDR3 is built from 14 residues. Trimming took off 0 bases at V and 5 bases at J, with 11 bases between the two ends. CDR3 loop: CASSLVGIETEAFF. The CDR3 region has the DNA TGTGCCAGCAGCTTGGTTGGGATAGAGACTGAAGCTTTCTTT.

The gene calls are TRBV19 and TRBJ2-3; TRBD1 matches at 8 bases. The ends lost 1 base at V and 1 base at J; junction bases unmatched: 4. In germline, CDR1 is LNHDA, CDR2 SQIVND (reference sequence). The CDR3 consists of 16 residues. For the CDR3, the DNA is TGTGCCAGTAGTATAGCGGAGACAGGGGGCACAGATACGCAGTATTTT. Protein sequence: CASSIAETGGTDTQYF.

The rearrangement links TRBV11-2 to TRBJ1-1; D is possibly TRBD1 (6 bases). Between the trimmed V and J ends, which lost 4 bases and 5 bases, there was a span of 20 bases. Germline V CDR1 and CDR2: SGHAT, FQNNGV. This CDR3 contains 16 residues. In DNA, the CDR3 is TGTGCCAGCAGCTCCATACTACGCGGGGGCGGGACTGAAGCTTTCTTT. Amino acid sequence: CASSSILRGGGTEAFF. Combining the CDR3 with reference TRBV11-2 and TRBJ1-1 gives the whole variable domain EAGVAQSPRYKIIEKRQSVAFWCNPISGHATLYWYQQILGQGPKLLIQFQNNGVVDDSQLPKDRFSAERLKGVDSTLKIQPAKLEDSAVYLCASSSILRGGGTEAFFGQGTRLTVV.

The chain links TRBV6-1 to TRBJ1-5; no definite D call. V lost 7 bases and J lost 1, with 2 bases in between. The CDR3 is made up of 11 amino acids. Germline values: CDR1 MNHNS, CDR2 SASEGT. CDR3: CASNSNQPQHF. CDR3 nucleotide sequence: TGTGCCAGCAACAGCAATCAGCCCCAGCATTTT.

Comments on this clone: One end of the junction does not line up with germline, which may come from a read error. V and J are TRBV4-2 and TRBJ1-2; D remains ambiguous. CDR1 is LGHNA and CDR2 is YNFKEQ in the germline V gene. The CDR3 covers 13 residues. CDR3 nucleotides: TGTGCCGGCAGCCGGGAGTTGCGTCGTGGCTACACCTTC. Protein sequence: CAGSRELRRGYTF.

The chain recombines TRBV5-1 with TRBJ1-2, with D maybe TRBD1 (6 bases). CDR3 length: 16 residues. From germline, CDR1 is SGHRS and CDR2 YFSETQ. V lost 2 bases, J lost 2 bases, and 16 bases lay in between. The CDR3 DNA follows: TGCGCCAGCAGCTTTGGCGCTCAGCAGGGGAACTATGGCTACACCTTC. It codes for CASSFGAQQGNYGYTF.

The rearrangement joins TRBV6-5 to TRBJ1-5, with a weak D call TRBD1 (6 bases). The V gene's germline CDR1 is MNHEY and CDR2 SVGAGI. This CDR3 is 14 amino acids long. Trimming removed 4 bases at V and 1 base at J, with 8 bases between. The CDR3 reads CASSSGQSNQPQHF. CDR3 bases: TGTGCCAGCAGTTCTGGACAGAGCAATCAGCCCCAGCATTTT.